This record concerns one T cell receptor (beta chain) sequence. This specimen comes from a study of control samples from healthy donors and cancer patients. Here immunoSEQ multiplex PCR was the method, and the copy in TCRdb shows in-frame clones only, minus some. The sample records roughly 80,000 clones, over 75% being singletons. CDR3 size: 14 residues. With V trimmed by 5 bases and J by 4 bases, 2 bases remained unmatched. The V gene's germline CDR1 is MNHEY and CDR2 SVGAGI. The receptor was isolated from a woman aged 45-59 years in good health. The J gene is TRBJ2-3, the V gene TRBV6-5; 11 bases are shared with TRBD1. Sequenced material: blood. CDR3 in amino acids: CASSPGQGADTQYF. Here the CDR3 DNA reads TGTGCCAGCAGTCCGGGACAGGGGGCAGATACGCAGTATTTT.